A selection of T cell receptor beta chains follows, all from one sample in a study of glioma-infiltrating T cells. Each CDR3 protein gets one entry after TCRdb re-called the multiplex PCR reads with MiXCR. Counted here are about 190,000 distinct CDR3 sequences, roughly 32% occurring once; the ten biggest clones make up 20% to 25%. The specimen was glioma tissue, nonneoplastic brain tissue, or PBMCs (not recorded which). The receptors were sampled from a human donor with low-grade glioma or glioblastoma, undergoing nonglioma brain surgery, or in good health (not recorded which). Each CDR3 is given with its conserved first and last residue. The D gene is left open where the match is weak. Only part of the rows carry a size: once, few, many, or a class if the clone is expanded.

D	V	J	size	DNA	CDR3
NA	TRBV7-9	TRBJ1-6	many	TGTGCCAGCAGCCGGGATGTAAATTCACCCCTCCACTTT	CASSRDVNSPLHF
TRBD2	TRBV6-2/TRBV6-3	TRBJ2-5	many	TGTGCCAGCAGTTACCTGGCGCTAGCGGGAGAGACCCAGTACTTC	CASSYLALAGETQYF
NA	TRBV10-3	TRBJ2-7	many	TGTGCCACCGCCGAGGGAGCGAAGTCCTACGAGCAGTACTTC	CATAEGAKSYEQYF
NA	TRBV3-1	TRBJ1-6	NA	TGTGCCAGCAGCCACGGCACGGGCCAATTTGATAATTCACCCCTCCACTTT	CASSHGTGQFDNSPLHF
TRBD2	TRBV20-1	TRBJ2-3	many	TGCAGTGCCCGAGCGGGAGTCAGCACAGATACGCAGTATTTT	CSARAGVSTDTQYF
TRBD2	TRBV9	TRBJ2-3	few	TGTGCCAGCAGCGGTAGCGGGAGGAGCGCAGATACGCAGTATTTT	CASSGSGRSADTQYF
TRBD1	TRBV20-1	TRBJ2-7	many	TGCAGTGCTTATAGGGACAGCTACGAGCAGTACTTC	CSAYRDSYEQYF
NA	TRBV2	TRBJ1-6	many	TGTGCCAGCACCGAATCCCCCGGGGCGAAATCTCTCCACTTT	CASTESPGAKSLHF
NA	TRBV7-9	TRBJ2-3	many	TGTGCCAGCAGCGGGCGGGACCATCCAGATACGCAGTATTTT	CASSGRDHPDTQYF
NA	TRBV7-2	TRBJ2-3	many	TGTGCCAGCAGCTTAAACGTGGATACGCAGTATTTT	CASSLNVDTQYF
NA	TRBV7-2	TRBJ1-2	NA	TGTGCCAGCAGCTTAGGAACTGGGGGCGACGACGGCTACACCTTC	CASSLGTGGDDGYTF
TRBD2	TRBV7-2	TRBJ2-1	NA	TGTGCCAGCAGCTTAGGACTTAGGGGACTAGCGGGATTCAATGAGCAGTTCTTC	CASSLGLRGLAGFNEQFF
NA	TRBV7-3	TRBJ2-7	many	TGTGCCAGCAGCTTAGGACAGCTCTACGAGCAGTACTTC	CASSLGQLYEQYF
NA	TRBV12-3/TRBV12-4	TRBJ2-7	many	TGTGCCAGCAGCTTAAAGGGGTACGAGCAGTACTTC	CASSLKGYEQYF
TRBD1	TRBV12-3/TRBV12-4	TRBJ1-2	few	TGTGCCAGCAGTCCTACGGGACAGGGAGGCGGAGGCTACACCTTC	CASSPTGQGGGGYTF
TRBD1	TRBV2	TRBJ1-1	many	TGTGCCAGCAGTCAGGACAGGGGGGACATGAACACTGAAGCTTTCTTT	CASSQDRGDMNTEAFF
NA	TRBV6-2/TRBV6-3	TRBJ2-6	many	TGTGCCAGCAGTTATGATCCTGGGGCCAACGTCCTGACTTTC	CASSYDPGANVLTF
TRBD2	TRBV6-1	TRBJ2-7	once	TGTGCCAGCAGTCAACCGGGACTAGCGGGCGAGCAGTACTTC	CASSQPGLAGEQYF
NA	TRBV2	TRBJ2-5	many	TGTGCCAGCAGTGAAGCCCGATCTTCCGAGACCCAGTACTTC	CASSEARSSETQYF
TRBD2	TRBV7-2	TRBJ2-1	many	TGTGCCAGCAGCTTAGGGACTAGCGGGACTTACAATGAGCAGTTCTTC	CASSLGTSGTYNEQFF